This TCR beta chain came from a study of T cells in Graves' hyperthyroidism and ophthalmopathy. Points from the study as a whole: From stable hyperthyroidism, ophthalmopathy was separated by a 13 V-J model.

V was trimmed by 2 bases and J by 1 base, leaving 10 bases between them. The CDR3 loop spans 14 amino acids. Germline loops: CDR1 SGHNT, CDR2 YYREEE (reference sequence). Amplification of TCR beta CDR3 regions used RNA as the template. First-round RT-PCR with HTBI primers amplified the TCR CDR3 region. TCRdb itself ran the multiplex PCR reads through MiXCR, one entry per CDR3 protein. The data show 610,000 or so distinct CDR3 sequences, around 46% seen once. This clonotype has at least ten counts. What it binds is unknown. Material for sequencing was peripheral blood or thyroid tissue (not recorded which). The chain is built from TRBV5-4 and TRBJ2-7, with D perhaps TRBD2 (6 bases). This TCR was recovered from a woman in her late teens or twenties with Graves' hyperthyroidism. CDR3 coding DNA: TGTGCCAGCAGCTTCGCTAGCGCTTCCTACGAGCAGTACTTC. Its protein product is CASSFASASYEQYF.